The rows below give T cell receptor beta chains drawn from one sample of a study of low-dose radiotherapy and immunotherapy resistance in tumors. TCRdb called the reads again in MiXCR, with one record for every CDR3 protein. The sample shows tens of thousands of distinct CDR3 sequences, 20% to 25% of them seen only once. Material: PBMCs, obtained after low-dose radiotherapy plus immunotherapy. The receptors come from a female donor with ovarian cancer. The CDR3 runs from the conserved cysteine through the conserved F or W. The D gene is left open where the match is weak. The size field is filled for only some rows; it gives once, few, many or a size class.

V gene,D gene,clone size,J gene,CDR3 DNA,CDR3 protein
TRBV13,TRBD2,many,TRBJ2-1,TGTGCCAGCAGTGAGGAGGGGGCTAGCGGGAGAAATGAGCAGTTCTTC,CASSEEGASGRNEQFF
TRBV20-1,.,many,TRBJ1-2,TGCAGTGCTCCAAGTACAGGGTTGGCCCTTGGCTACACCTTC,CSAPSTGLALGYTF
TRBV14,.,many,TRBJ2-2,TGTGCCAGCAGCCATAGGGTAGATGCCGGGGAGCTGTTTTTT,CASSHRVDAGELFF
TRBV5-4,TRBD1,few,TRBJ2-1,TGTGCCAGCAGCCCAGGGGGAGCGGATGAGCAGTTCTTC,CASSPGGADEQFF
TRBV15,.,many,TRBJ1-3,TGTGCCACCAGCAGAGATGGCGGACTCTCTGGAAACACCATATATTTT,CATSRDGGLSGNTIYF
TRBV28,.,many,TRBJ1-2,TGTGCCAGCAGTTTTATTGGGGGATCCTATGGCTACACCTTC,CASSFIGGSYGYTF
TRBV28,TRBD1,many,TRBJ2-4,TGTGCCAGCAAATCGGACAGGGGACAAAACATTCAGTACTTC,CASKSDRGQNIQYF
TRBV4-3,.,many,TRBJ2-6,TGCGCCAGCAGCCAACCCAGCTCTGGGGCCAACGTCCTGACTTTC,CASSQPSSGANVLTF
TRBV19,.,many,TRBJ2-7,TGTGCCAGTAGTATGGCGTCAGGGGAATACTACGAGCAGTACTTC,CASSMASGEYYEQYF
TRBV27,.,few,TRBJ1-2,TGTGCCAGCAGTTTAACAGGACCTGGGAGCTACACCTTC,CASSLTGPGSYTF
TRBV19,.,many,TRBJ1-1,TGTGCCAGTAGTATTCGAGGACAGCGTGAAGCTTTCTTT,CASSIRGQREAFF
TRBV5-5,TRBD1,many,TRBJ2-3,TGTGCCAGCAGCCCGTGGACAGGGAACACAGATACGCAGTATTTT,CASSPWTGNTDTQYF
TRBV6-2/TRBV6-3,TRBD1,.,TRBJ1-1,TGTGCCAGCAGTTATACGATGGGACAGGGAGAAGCTTTCTTT,CASSYTMGQGEAFF
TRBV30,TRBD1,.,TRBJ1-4,TGTGCCGGTCCAGGGGGCGCGGGTGAAAAACTGTTTTTT,CAGPGGAGEKLFF
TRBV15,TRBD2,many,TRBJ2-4,TGTGCCACCAGCAGAGATCTCGTTAGCGGGGGGAAAAACATTCAGTACTTC,CATSRDLVSGGKNIQYF
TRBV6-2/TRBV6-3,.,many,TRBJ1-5,TGTGCCAGCAGTTTCTTACTCGACTGGAATCAGCCCCAGCATTTT,CASSFLLDWNQPQHF
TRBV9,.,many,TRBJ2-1,TGTGCCAGCAGCATCTTTCCTAGCTCCTACAATGAGCAGTTCTTC,CASSIFPSSYNEQFF
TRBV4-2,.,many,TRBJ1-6,TGTGCCAGCAGCCAAGACGTTCAGGGGCAGGGAGGTTCACCCCTCCACTTT,CASSQDVQGQGGSPLHF
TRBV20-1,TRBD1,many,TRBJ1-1,TGCAGTGCTAGAGATTACCCGGGACAGGGGGCGAGCACTGAAGCTTTCTTT,CSARDYPGQGASTEAFF
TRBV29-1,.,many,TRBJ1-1,TGCAGCGTTCGGGCGGGCGGGGACACTGAAGCTTTCTTT,CSVRAGGDTEAFF
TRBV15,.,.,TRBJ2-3,TGTGCCACCAGCAGAGATCCCCCTAGCACAGATACGCAGTATTTT,CATSRDPPSTDTQYF
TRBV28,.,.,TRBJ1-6,TGTGCCAGCAGCTCAGCGTCACTCCACTTT,CASSSASLHF
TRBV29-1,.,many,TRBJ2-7,TGCAGCGCATCTGGTAAGGCCGCCCGCGAGCAGTACTTC,CSASGKAAREQYF
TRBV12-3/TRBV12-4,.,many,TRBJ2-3,TGTGCCAGCAGTTTTTTGGGGGTGAGCACAGATACGCAGTATTTT,CASSFLGVSTDTQYF
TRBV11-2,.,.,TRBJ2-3,TGTGCCAGCAGCTTGGGCGGGCCCACAGATACGCAGTATTTT,CASSLGGPTDTQYF
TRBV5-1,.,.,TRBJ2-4,TGCGCCAGCAGCTTGCCGGGCAGACTAAACATTCAGTACTTC,CASSLPGRLNIQYF
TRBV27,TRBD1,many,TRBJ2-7,TGTGCCAGCAGTTTAACGGGACAGGGGGCGCTAGGTTACGAGCAGTACTTC,CASSLTGQGALGYEQYF
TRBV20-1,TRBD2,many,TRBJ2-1,TGCAGTGCTAGGACTAGCGGGAACTTCTACAATGAGCAGTTCTTC,CSARTSGNFYNEQFF
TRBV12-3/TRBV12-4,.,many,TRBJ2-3,TGTGCCAGCAGTGTGAGCGGATATAGCACAGATACGCAGTATTTT,CASSVSGYSTDTQYF
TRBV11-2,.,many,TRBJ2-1,TGTGCCAGCAGCAAAAGACTAGAAGGGGTCCGCAATGAGCAGTTCTTC,CASSKRLEGVRNEQFF
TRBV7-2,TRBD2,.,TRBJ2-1,TGTGCCAGCAGGTATAGCGGGGGGAGCTCCTACAATGAGCAGTTCTTC,CASRYSGGSSYNEQFF